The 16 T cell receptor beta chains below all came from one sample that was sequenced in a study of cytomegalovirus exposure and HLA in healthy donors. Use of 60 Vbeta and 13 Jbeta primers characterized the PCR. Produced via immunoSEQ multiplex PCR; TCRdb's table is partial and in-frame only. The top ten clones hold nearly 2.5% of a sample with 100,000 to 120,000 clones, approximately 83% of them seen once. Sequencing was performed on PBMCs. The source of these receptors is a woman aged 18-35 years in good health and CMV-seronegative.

CDR3 region: CASSSNGQGAFGYTF. In DNA form, the CDR3 reads TGTGCCAGCAGTTCGAACGGACAGGGGGCGTTTGGCTACACCTTC. The genes are TRBV27 and TRBJ1-2; 11 bases fit TRBD1. The CDR3 contains 15 residues. The ends lost 4 bases at V and 7 bases at J; junction bases unmatched: 8. Germline V gene data show CDR1 as MNHEY and CDR2 as SMNVEV (reference sequence).

The CDR3 region is CASSQDGGKETQYF. The CDR3 nucleotides read TGCGCCAGCAGCCAAGATGGGGGGAAGGAGACCCAGTACTTC. The rearrangement uses TRBV4-1 and TRBJ2-5; the D gene is possibly TRBD2 (6 bases). The CDR3 has 14 amino acids. The V end lost 0 bases, the J end lost 5 bases, and 10 bases lay between the germline ends. Per the germline V gene, CDR1 is MGHRA and CDR2 is YSYEKL.

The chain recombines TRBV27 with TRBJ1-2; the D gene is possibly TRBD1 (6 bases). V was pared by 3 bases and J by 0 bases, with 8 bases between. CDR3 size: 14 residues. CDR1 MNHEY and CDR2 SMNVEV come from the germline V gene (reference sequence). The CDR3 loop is CASSFTGSNYGYTF. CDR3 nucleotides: TGTGCCAGCAGTTTTACAGGGTCTAACTATGGCTACACCTTC.

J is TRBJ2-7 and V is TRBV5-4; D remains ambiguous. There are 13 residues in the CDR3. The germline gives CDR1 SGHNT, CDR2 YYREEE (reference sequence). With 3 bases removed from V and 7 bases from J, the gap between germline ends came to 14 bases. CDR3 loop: CASSSGDWREQYV. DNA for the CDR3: TGTGCCAGCAGCTCGGGTGATTGGCGGGAGCAGTACGTC.

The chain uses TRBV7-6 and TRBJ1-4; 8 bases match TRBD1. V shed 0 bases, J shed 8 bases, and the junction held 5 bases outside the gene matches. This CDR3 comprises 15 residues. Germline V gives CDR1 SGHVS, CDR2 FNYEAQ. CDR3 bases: TGTGCCAGCAGCTTAGCAACAGGGGGTGGGGAAAAACTGTTTTTT. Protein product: CASSLATGGGEKLFF.

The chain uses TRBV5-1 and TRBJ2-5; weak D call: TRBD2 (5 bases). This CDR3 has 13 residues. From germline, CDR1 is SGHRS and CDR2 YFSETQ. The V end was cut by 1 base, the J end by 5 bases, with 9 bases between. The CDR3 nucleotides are TGCGCCAGCAGCTTGAGAGGGTATGAGACCCAGTACTTC. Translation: CASSLRGYETQYF.

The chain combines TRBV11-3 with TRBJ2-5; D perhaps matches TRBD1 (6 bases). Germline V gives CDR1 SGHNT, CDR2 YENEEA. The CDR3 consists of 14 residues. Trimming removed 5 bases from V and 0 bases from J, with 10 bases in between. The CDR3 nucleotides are TGTGCCAGCAGCCTATGGGACAACCAAGAGACCCAGTACTTC. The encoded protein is CASSLWDNQETQYF. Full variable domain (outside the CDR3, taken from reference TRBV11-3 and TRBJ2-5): EAGVVQSPRYKIIEKKQPVAFWCNPISGHNTLYWYLQNLGQGPELLIRYENEEAVDDSQLPKDRFSAERLKGVDSTLKIQPAELGDSAVYLCASSLWDNQETQYFGPGTRLLVL.

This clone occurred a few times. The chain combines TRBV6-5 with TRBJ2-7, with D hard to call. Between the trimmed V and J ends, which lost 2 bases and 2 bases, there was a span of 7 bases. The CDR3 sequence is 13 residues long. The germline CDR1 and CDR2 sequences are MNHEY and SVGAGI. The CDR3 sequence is CASSYGQTYEQYF. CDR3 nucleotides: TGTGCCAGCAGTTACGGGCAGACCTACGAGCAGTACTTC.

The chain's CDR3 is CASSLSHNQPQHF. CDR3 sequence (DNA): TGTGCCAGCAGCTTGAGTCACAATCAGCCCCAGCATTTT. The V call is TRBV11-2, the J call TRBJ1-5; D gene ambiguous. V lost 3 bases to trimming and J lost 3 bases, with 6 bases between them. Per the germline V gene, CDR1 is SGHAT and CDR2 is FQNNGV. The CDR3 sequence is 13 residues long.

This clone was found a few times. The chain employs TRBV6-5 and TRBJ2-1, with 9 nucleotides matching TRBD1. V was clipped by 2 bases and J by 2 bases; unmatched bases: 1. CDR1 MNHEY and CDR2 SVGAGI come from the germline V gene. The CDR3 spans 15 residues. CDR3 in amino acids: CASSYDRGTYNEQFF. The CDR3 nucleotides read TGTGCCAGCAGTTACGACAGGGGGACCTACAATGAGCAGTTCTTC.

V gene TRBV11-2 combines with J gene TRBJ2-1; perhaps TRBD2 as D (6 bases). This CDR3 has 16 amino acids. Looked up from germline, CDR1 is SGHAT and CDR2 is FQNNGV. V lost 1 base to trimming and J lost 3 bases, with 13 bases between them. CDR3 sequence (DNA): TGTGCCAGCAGCTTAGCTGCGGGACGAGGCTACAATGAGCAGTTCTTC. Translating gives CASSLAAGRGYNEQFF.

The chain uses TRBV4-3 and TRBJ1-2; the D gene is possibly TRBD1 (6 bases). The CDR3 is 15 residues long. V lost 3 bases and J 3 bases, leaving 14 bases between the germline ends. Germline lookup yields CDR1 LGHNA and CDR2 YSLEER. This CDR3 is CASSQGGGAHYGYTF. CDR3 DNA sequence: TGCGCCAGCAGCCAGGGTGGGGGGGCCCACTATGGCTACACCTTC.

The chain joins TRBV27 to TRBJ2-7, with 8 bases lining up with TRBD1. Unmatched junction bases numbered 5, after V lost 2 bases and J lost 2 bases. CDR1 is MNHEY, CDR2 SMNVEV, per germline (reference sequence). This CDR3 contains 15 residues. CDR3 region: CASSLDTGGTYEQYF. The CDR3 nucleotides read TGTGCCAGCAGTTTAGATACAGGGGGGACCTACGAGCAGTACTTC.

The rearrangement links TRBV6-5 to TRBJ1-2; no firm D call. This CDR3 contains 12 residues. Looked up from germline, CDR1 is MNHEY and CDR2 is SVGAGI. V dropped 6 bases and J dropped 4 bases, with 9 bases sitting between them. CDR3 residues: CASRVQLYGYTF. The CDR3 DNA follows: TGTGCCAGCAGGGTACAGCTCTATGGCTACACCTTC.

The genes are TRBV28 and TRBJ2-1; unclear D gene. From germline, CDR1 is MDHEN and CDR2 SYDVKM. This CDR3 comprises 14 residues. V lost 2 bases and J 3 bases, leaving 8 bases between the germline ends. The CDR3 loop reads CASSLLDFYNEQFF. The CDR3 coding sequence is TGTGCCAGCAGTTTACTAGATTTCTACAATGAGCAGTTCTTC.

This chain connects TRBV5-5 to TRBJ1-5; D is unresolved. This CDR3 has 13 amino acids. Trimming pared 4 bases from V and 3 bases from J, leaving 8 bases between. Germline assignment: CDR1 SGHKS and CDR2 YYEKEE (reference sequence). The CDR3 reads CASSVTDNQPQHF. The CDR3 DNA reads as TGTGCCAGCAGCGTGACTGACAATCAGCCCCAGCATTTT.